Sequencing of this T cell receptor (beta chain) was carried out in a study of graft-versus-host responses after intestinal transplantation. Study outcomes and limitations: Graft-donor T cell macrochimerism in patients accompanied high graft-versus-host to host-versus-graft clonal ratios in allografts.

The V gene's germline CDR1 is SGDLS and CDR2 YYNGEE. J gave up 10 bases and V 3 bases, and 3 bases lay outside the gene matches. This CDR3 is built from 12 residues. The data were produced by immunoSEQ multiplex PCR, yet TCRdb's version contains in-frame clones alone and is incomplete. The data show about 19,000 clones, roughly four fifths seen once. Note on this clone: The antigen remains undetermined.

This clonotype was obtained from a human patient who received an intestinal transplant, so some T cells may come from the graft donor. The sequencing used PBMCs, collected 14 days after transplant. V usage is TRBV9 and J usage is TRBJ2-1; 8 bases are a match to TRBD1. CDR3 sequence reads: CASSAGGWEQFF. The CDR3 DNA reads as TGTGCCAGCAGCGCAGGGGGCTGGGAGCAGTTCTTC.